Following are 13 T cell receptor beta chains from one sample sequenced in a study of shared clonotypes between healthy human individuals. Profiling relied on immunoSEQ multiplex PCR, and the TCRdb table lists in-frame clones only, not all of them. The sample has more than 400,000 clones; approximately 95% are singletons. Sequencing used naive CD4+ T cells sorted from blood. Subset denoted: CD45RA+ positively selected. The receptors stem from a woman under 40 in good health.

The chain recombines TRBV6-4 with TRBJ2-2, with D hard to call. The V end was cut by 7 bases, the J end by 4 bases, with 25 bases between. Germline CDR1 MRHNA, CDR2 SNTAGT. This CDR3 comprises 18 residues. This chain's CDR3 is CASTEESFGFGTTGELFF. Written as DNA, the CDR3 is TGTGCCAGCACTGAAGAAAGCTTTGGGTTCGGAACCACCGGGGAGCTGTTTTTT.

This chain joins TRBV6-5 and TRBJ2-7, with D possibly being TRBD1 or TRBD2 (5 bases each). Germline CDR1 reads MNHEY; CDR2 reads SVGAGI. Trimming removed 0 bases from V and 3 bases from J, with 12 bases in between. The CDR3 covers 15 residues. The CDR3 DNA reads TGTGCCAGCAGTTACTCGAGGGGCCGGAGCTACGAGCAGTACTTC. Translated: CASSYSRGRSYEQYF.

This CDR3 reads CASSYLRNSVYGYTF. CDR3 bases: TGTGCCAGCAGCTATCTCCGGAACAGCGTCTATGGCTACACCTTC. The chain links TRBV7-9 to TRBJ1-2, with no clear D. V was trimmed by 4 bases and J by 4 bases, leaving 16 bases between them. In germline, CDR1 is SEHNR, CDR2 FQNEAQ (reference sequence). The CDR3 covers 15 residues. The variable domain in full, completed from reference TRBV7-9 and TRBJ1-2, reads DTGVSQNPRHKITKRGQNVTFRCDPISEHNRLYWYRQTLGQGPEFLTYFQNEAQLEKSRLLSDRFSAERPKGSFSTLEIQRTEQGDSAMYLCASSYLRNSVYGYTFGSGTRLTVV.

The chain combines TRBV5-1 with TRBJ1-4; TRBD1 aligns across 9 bases. Trimming cost V 5 bases and J 7 bases; bases outside gene matches: 6. CDR1 SGHRS and CDR2 YFSETQ come from the germline V gene. The CDR3 spans 14 residues. The CDR3 loop is CASRQGALGEKLFF. In nucleotides, the CDR3 is TGCGCCAGCAGACAGGGGGCGCTGGGTGAAAAACTGTTTTTT.

The chain uses TRBV5-6 and TRBJ2-7, with TRBD2 matching over 9 bases. Germline values: CDR1 SGHDT, CDR2 YYEEEE. This CDR3 comprises 12 residues. The V gene end was trimmed by 4 bases and the J gene end by 7 bases; junction bases not matched to a gene: 3. As DNA, the CDR3 is TGTGCCAGCAGCCAACTAGCGGGTGAGCAGTACTTC. Its protein product is CASSQLAGEQYF.

The rearrangement uses TRBV2 and TRBJ2-7, with unresolved D. The CDR3 length is 11 residues. The V gene lost 2 bases and the J gene lost 6 bases, with 5 bases spanning the gap. The V gene's germline CDR1 is SNHLY and CDR2 FYNNEI. This CDR3 is CASSEFGEQYF. The CDR3 bases are TGTGCCAGCAGTGAATTTGGCGAGCAGTACTTC.

This clone came up once. The chain employs TRBV9 and TRBJ2-7, with TRBD2 as a possible D gene (5 bases). Between the trimmed V and J ends, which lost 4 bases and 2 bases, there was a span of 19 bases. Per germline, CDR1 SGDLS and CDR2 YYNGEE. CDR3 length: 16 residues. The CDR3 loop reads CASSPMSGGSTYEQYF. CDR3 coding DNA: TGTGCCAGCAGCCCCATGTCGGGCGGGTCCACCTACGAGCAGTACTTC. The full variable domain, in which reference TRBV9 and TRBJ2-7 provide the parts outside the CDR3, is DSGVTQTPKHLITATGQRVTLRCSPRSGDLSVYWYQQSLDQGLQFLIQYYNGEERAKGNILERFSAQQFPDLHSELNLSSLELGDSALYFCASSPMSGGSTYEQYFGPGTRLTVT.

V and J are TRBV7-9 and TRBJ1-6, with D hard to call. Germline V gene sequence: CDR1 SEHNR, CDR2 FQNEAQ (reference sequence). The length of the CDR3 is 17 residues. Between the trimmed V and J ends, which lost 4 bases and 6 bases, there was a span of 19 bases. CDR3 nucleotides: TGTGCCAGCAGCTCAACCGGAGCCCTAGCCGGTAATTCACCCCTCCACTTT. Its protein is CASSSTGALAGNSPLHF.

The V call is TRBV2, the J call TRBJ2-7, with D possibly being TRBD1 (5 bases). In germline, CDR1 is SNHLY, CDR2 FYNNEI. The CDR3 totals 12 residues. Between the trimmed V and J ends, which lost 7 bases and 11 bases, there was a span of 18 bases. CDR3 nucleotide sequence: TGTGCCAGCAATCGACAGAGCCTACGGAAGTACTTC. Residues: CASNRQSLRKYF.

This chain connects TRBV28 to TRBJ2-7; unclear D gene. Germline CDR1 MDHEN, CDR2 SYDVKM. Deletions cut 7 bases from V and 2 bases from J, with 12 bases between. This CDR3 contains 13 residues. The CDR3 region is CASIDTVAYEQYF. The CDR3, as DNA: TGTGCCAGCATCGATACAGTAGCCTACGAGCAGTACTTC.

J is TRBJ2-2 and V is TRBV11-2; 11 bases agree with TRBD2. The CDR3 has 15 amino acids. Germline CDR1 and CDR2: SGHAT and FQNNGV. V shed 5 bases, J shed 3 bases, and the junction held 2 bases outside the gene matches. For the CDR3, the DNA is TGTGCCAGCAGCACGGGACTAGCGGACACCGGGGAGCTGTTTTTT. As protein: CASSTGLADTGELFF.

The CDR3 region is CASSQDDRGDYGYTF. For the CDR3, the DNA is TGTGCCAGCAGCCAGGATGACAGGGGAGACTATGGCTACACCTTC. The chain joins TRBV4-2 to TRBJ1-2; 8 bases fit TRBD1. The CDR3 is made up of 15 amino acids. Germline V lookup: CDR1 LGHNA, CDR2 YNFKEQ. With V trimmed by 3 bases and J by 3 bases, 6 bases remained unmatched.

This chain connects TRBV6-5 to TRBJ2-1; TRBD2 matches 9 bases. This CDR3 comprises 16 residues. The trim removed 2 bases at V and 8 bases at J, leaving 10 bases unmatched. Germline V gene lookup returns CDR1 MNHEY and CDR2 SVGAGI. This CDR3 reads CASSYTGGRAGDEQFF. The CDR3 DNA reads TGTGCCAGCAGTTACACCGGCGGGAGGGCCGGAGATGAGCAGTTCTTC.